Listed below are T cell receptor beta chains from one sample, sequenced in a study of blood T cell repertoires in COVID-19. TCRdb keeps only in-frame clones here, not all; method: immunoSEQ multiplex PCR. Of about 89,000 clones in the sample, over 60% were seen once. The sample taken for sequencing was peripheral blood. All receptors derive from a human donor in a cohort sampled during active COVID-19. Both conserved end residues are part of each CDR3. The D gene is left open where the match is weak. Some rows mark clone size as missing; the rest say once, few, many or name a class of expanded clone.

D gene: TRBD1; clone size: .; V gene: TRBV29-1; J gene: TRBJ1-5; CDR3 DNA: TGCAGCGTAGGACAGGGTTGGGGTCAGCCCCAGCATTTT; CDR3 protein: CSVGQGWGQPQHF
D gene: TRBD1; clone size: .; V gene: TRBV7-2; J gene: TRBJ1-4; CDR3 DNA: TGTGCCAGCAGCCCCCAGGGGTTGGACAGGACCCTTGAAAAACTGTTTTTT; CDR3 protein: CASSPQGLDRTLEKLFF
D gene: TRBD2; clone size: .; V gene: TRBV19; J gene: TRBJ2-2; CDR3 DNA: TGTGCCAGTAGTATGGGACTACTGAACACCGGGGAGCTGTTTTTT; CDR3 protein: CASSMGLLNTGELFF
D gene: .; clone size: few; V gene: TRBV11-2; J gene: TRBJ2-7; CDR3 DNA: TGTGCCAGCAGCTTAGTGCTGGACACAAAGTACGAGCAGTACTTC; CDR3 protein: CASSLVLDTKYEQYF
D gene: .; clone size: .; V gene: TRBV18; J gene: TRBJ1-4; CDR3 DNA: TGTGCCAGCTCACCAGAGAACAGATTTAATGAAAAACTGTTTTTT; CDR3 protein: CASSPENRFNEKLFF
D gene: TRBD2; clone size: .; V gene: TRBV30; J gene: TRBJ2-3; CDR3 DNA: TGTGCCTGGAGTGGAGCGGGAGGGTGGGATACGCAGTATTTT; CDR3 protein: CAWSGAGGWDTQYF
D gene: .; clone size: .; V gene: TRBV11-2; J gene: TRBJ1-1; CDR3 DNA: TGTGCCAGCAGCTTAGTTCTTGACAGGAACACTGAAGCTTTCTTT; CDR3 protein: CASSLVLDRNTEAFF
D gene: TRBD1; clone size: .; V gene: TRBV6-5; J gene: TRBJ2-7; CDR3 DNA: TGTGCCAGCAGTTACTCGACAGGGGGCCCCTACGAGCAGTACTTC; CDR3 protein: CASSYSTGGPYEQYF
D gene: .; clone size: .; V gene: TRBV27; J gene: TRBJ2-7; CDR3 DNA: TGTGCCAGCAGTTTACAAAAGACAAGAGGACTTTACGAGCAGTACTTC; CDR3 protein: CASSLQKTRGLYEQYF
D gene: TRBD2; clone size: .; V gene: TRBV18; J gene: TRBJ2-3; CDR3 DNA: TGTGCCAGCTCCCCAGATAGGGGCGGGAGGCCAGATACGCAGTATTTT; CDR3 protein: CASSPDRGGRPDTQYF
D gene: .; clone size: .; V gene: TRBV28; J gene: TRBJ1-2; CDR3 DNA: TGTGCCAGCAGTCCGCCGCTGAGTTATGGCTACACCTTC; CDR3 protein: CASSPPLSYGYTF
D gene: .; clone size: once; V gene: TRBV6-5; J gene: TRBJ1-1; CDR3 DNA: TGTGCCAGCAGTCGGGCCCTCGGGGGCACTGAAGCTTTCTTT; CDR3 protein: CASSRALGGTEAFF
D gene: .; clone size: .; V gene: TRBV18; J gene: TRBJ2-6; CDR3 DNA: TGTGCCAGCTCACCACGGGACACTCTAACGGGGGCCAACGTCCTGACTTTC; CDR3 protein: CASSPRDTLTGANVLTF
D gene: TRBD1; clone size: few; V gene: TRBV6-6; J gene: TRBJ1-3; CDR3 DNA: TGTGCCAGCAGTCCAAAGGCGGGACAGGGTCGATCTCCTGGAAACACCATATATTTT; CDR3 protein: CASSPKAGQGRSPGNTIYF
D gene: .; clone size: .; V gene: TRBV28; J gene: TRBJ2-3; CDR3 DNA: TGTGCCAGACACCCAGGACAGAACAGCACAGATACGCAGTATTTT; CDR3 protein: CARHPGQNSTDTQYF
D gene: .; clone size: .; V gene: TRBV24-1; J gene: TRBJ2-5; CDR3 DNA: TGTGCCACCGAGGGGGATTCAGAGACCCAGTACTTC; CDR3 protein: CATEGDSETQYF
D gene: .; clone size: .; V gene: TRBV18; J gene: TRBJ1-6; CDR3 DNA: TGTGCCAGCTCACGACGGGAAGATTCACCCCTCCACTTT; CDR3 protein: CASSRREDSPLHF
D gene: .; clone size: few; V gene: TRBV4-3; J gene: TRBJ2-1; CDR3 DNA: TGCGCCAGCAGCCAAGTGCAACAGAACAATGAGCAGTTCTTC; CDR3 protein: CASSQVQQNNEQFF
D gene: .; clone size: many; V gene: TRBV13; J gene: TRBJ1-5; CDR3 DNA: TGTGCCAGCAGCCTGACTCCCCAGGGGAATCAGCCCCAGCATTTT; CDR3 protein: CASSLTPQGNQPQHF
D gene: TRBD1; clone size: once; V gene: TRBV6-2/TRBV6-3; J gene: TRBJ2-7; CDR3 DNA: TGTGCCAGCAGTTACCTGGGACAGCAGTACGAGCAGTACTTC; CDR3 protein: CASSYLGQQYEQYF
D gene: TRBD2; clone size: .; V gene: TRBV18; J gene: TRBJ2-1; CDR3 DNA: TGTGCCAGCTCACCGTATGCTAGCGGGAGGGCCGGTGAGCAGTTCTTC; CDR3 protein: CASSPYASGRAGEQFF
D gene: TRBD1; clone size: .; V gene: TRBV18; J gene: TRBJ2-6; CDR3 DNA: TGTGCCAGCTCACCACTTCGGGGACAGGGGAATACCGGGGCCAACGTCCTGACTTTC; CDR3 protein: CASSPLRGQGNTGANVLTF
D gene: .; clone size: .; V gene: TRBV6-2/TRBV6-3; J gene: TRBJ1-5; CDR3 DNA: TGTGCCAGCAGTTACTACCCCGGACTTAATAGCAATCAGCCCCAGCATTTT; CDR3 protein: CASSYYPGLNSNQPQHF
D gene: .; clone size: .; V gene: TRBV6-2/TRBV6-3; J gene: TRBJ2-7; CDR3 DNA: TGTGCCAGCAGCCCCGGACATGCCCTTGACGAGCAGTACTTC; CDR3 protein: CASSPGHALDEQYF
D gene: TRBD1; clone size: .; V gene: TRBV27; J gene: TRBJ1-1; CDR3 DNA: TGTGCCAGCAGTTTCTGGGGACAGACCACTGAAGCTTTCTTT; CDR3 protein: CASSFWGQTTEAFF
D gene: .; clone size: .; V gene: TRBV28; J gene: TRBJ2-7; CDR3 DNA: TGTGCCAGCACCAAAATGGGACTCACCACCTACGAGCAGTACTTC; CDR3 protein: CASTKMGLTTYEQYF
D gene: .; clone size: .; V gene: TRBV7-3; J gene: TRBJ2-3; CDR3 DNA: TGTGCCAGCAGCTTAGCCACATCAGATACGCAGTATTTT; CDR3 protein: CASSLATSDTQYF
D gene: TRBD2; clone size: .; V gene: TRBV7-8; J gene: TRBJ2-3; CDR3 DNA: TGTGCCAGCAGCTTAGCAAGGGGACTAGCGGGGTCGCGCACAGATACGCAGTATTTT; CDR3 protein: CASSLARGLAGSRTDTQYF
D gene: .; clone size: once; V gene: TRBV3-1/TRBV3-2; J gene: TRBJ2-3; CDR3 DNA: TGTGCCAGCACAGATAGCACAGATACGCAGTATTTT; CDR3 protein: CASTDSTDTQYF
D gene: .; clone size: .; V gene: TRBV5-6; J gene: TRBJ2-5; CDR3 DNA: TGTGCCAGCAGCTTGGACAGCGGAGAGACCCAGTACTTC; CDR3 protein: CASSLDSGETQYF
D gene: .; clone size: .; V gene: TRBV9; J gene: TRBJ1-6; CDR3 DNA: TGTGCCAGCGCCCTTAGGGGGTCTAATTCACCCCTCCACTTT; CDR3 protein: CASALRGSNSPLHF
D gene: .; clone size: .; V gene: TRBV9; J gene: TRBJ1-2; CDR3 DNA: TGTGCCAGCAGCGTTGCCAGCTATGGCTACACCTTC; CDR3 protein: CASSVASYGYTF
D gene: .; clone size: .; V gene: TRBV11-2; J gene: TRBJ2-5; CDR3 DNA: TGTGCCAGCAGCTTAGATTCGACGGGGAGGGAGACCCAGTACTTC; CDR3 protein: CASSLDSTGRETQYF
D gene: TRBD1; clone size: .; V gene: TRBV6-2/TRBV6-3; J gene: TRBJ1-5; CDR3 DNA: TGTGCCAGCAGCTCAGGGGGCTCTGGTCAGCCCCAGCATTTT; CDR3 protein: CASSSGGSGQPQHF
D gene: TRBD1; clone size: .; V gene: TRBV6-2/TRBV6-3; J gene: TRBJ1-5; CDR3 DNA: TGTGCCAGCAGTCCGAGCTCCCGGACAGGGGGCGGATTTAGTGGCAATCAGCCCCAGCATTTT; CDR3 protein: CASSPSSRTGGGFSGNQPQHF
D gene: TRBD2; clone size: .; V gene: TRBV4-1; J gene: TRBJ2-3; CDR3 DNA: TGCGCCAGCAGCCAGCTTGGGATGCGGGAGGGCCTCACAGATACGCAGTATTTT; CDR3 protein: CASSQLGMREGLTDTQYF
D gene: .; clone size: .; V gene: TRBV7-2; J gene: TRBJ2-1; CDR3 DNA: TGTGCCAGCAGACCCGGGACAACGAATGAGCAGTTCTTC; CDR3 protein: CASRPGTTNEQFF
D gene: TRBD1; clone size: .; V gene: TRBV28; J gene: TRBJ2-5; CDR3 DNA: TGTGCCAGCAAGGGGACAGCTCAAGAGACCCAGTACTTC; CDR3 protein: CASKGTAQETQYF
D gene: TRBD1; clone size: many; V gene: TRBV5-8; J gene: TRBJ2-2; CDR3 DNA: TGTGCCAGCAGCTGGGTGGACAGGTGGACCGGGGAGCTGTTTTTT; CDR3 protein: CASSWVDRWTGELFF
D gene: .; clone size: .; V gene: TRBV30; J gene: TRBJ2-1; CDR3 DNA: TGTGCCTGGAGTGTTCAGGGAAAAAATGAGCAGTTCTTC; CDR3 protein: CAWSVQGKNEQFF
D gene: .; clone size: .; V gene: TRBV4-3; J gene: TRBJ1-1; CDR3 DNA: TGCGCCAGCAGCCCCTTCTTGGGGGGGAACACTGAAGCTTTCTTT; CDR3 protein: CASSPFLGGNTEAFF
D gene: TRBD1; clone size: .; V gene: TRBV9; J gene: TRBJ1-2; CDR3 DNA: TGTGCCAGCAGCAGACCCGGACAGGCAAAAGGCTACACCTTC; CDR3 protein: CASSRPGQAKGYTF
D gene: .; clone size: .; V gene: TRBV5-1; J gene: TRBJ2-1; CDR3 DNA: TGCGCCAGCAGCTTCAATACAGTTTACAATGAGCAGTTCTTC; CDR3 protein: CASSFNTVYNEQFF
D gene: TRBD1; clone size: .; V gene: TRBV4-3; J gene: TRBJ1-1; CDR3 DNA: TGCGCCAGCAGCCAGGGAGACAGGGTATATGGGACTGAAGCTTTCTTT; CDR3 protein: CASSQGDRVYGTEAFF
D gene: TRBD1; clone size: .; V gene: TRBV4-3; J gene: TRBJ2-7; CDR3 DNA: TGCGCCAGCAGCCGCGGGACAGGGGTAGGCGAGCAGTACTTC; CDR3 protein: CASSRGTGVGEQYF
D gene: TRBD2; clone size: .; V gene: TRBV19; J gene: TRBJ2-2; CDR3 DNA: TGTGCCAGTAGTCTGACTAGCGGGACGAACACCGGGGAGCTGTTTTTT; CDR3 protein: CASSLTSGTNTGELFF
D gene: .; clone size: .; V gene: TRBV19; J gene: TRBJ1-5; CDR3 DNA: TGTGCCAGTGAGCCTAACGGGATTAATCAGCCCCAGCATTTT; CDR3 protein: CASEPNGINQPQHF
D gene: .; clone size: .; V gene: TRBV19; J gene: TRBJ2-6; CDR3 DNA: TGTGCCAGTAGTATCCAGGGCGGGGCCAACGTCCTGACTTTC; CDR3 protein: CASSIQGGANVLTF